One and the same sample provided the 29 T cell receptor beta chains below, sequenced in a study of cytomegalovirus exposure and HLA in healthy donors. Both 60 Vbeta primers and 13 Jbeta primers went into the PCR. Repertoires were generated with immunoSEQ multiplex PCR, while TCRdb's copy carries only in-frame clones and drops some. The sample carries fewer than 30,000 clones, roughly 66% recorded once. Material: PBMCs. These receptors were taken from a male donor in good health and CMV-seropositive.

This chain connects TRBV5-1 to TRBJ2-3; 10 positions agree with TRBD2. J was trimmed by 1 base and V by 4 bases; bases with no gene match: 6. Per germline, CDR1 SGHRS and CDR2 YFSETQ. The CDR3 is 16 residues long. In nucleotides, the CDR3 is TGCGCCAGCAGCATAGCGGGAGGAGTTGGCACAGATACGCAGTATTTT. Its protein product is CASSIAGGVGTDTQYF.

This clone was seen a handful of times. The chain couples TRBV5-6 to TRBJ1-5; D possibly corresponds to TRBD1 (6 bases). Germline lookup yields CDR1 SGHDT and CDR2 YYEEEE. Trimming stripped 0 bases from V and 0 bases from J, with 10 bases between. The CDR3 extends over 16 amino acids. The CDR3 here is CASSLGGPNSNQPQHF. CDR3 coding DNA: TGTGCCAGCAGCTTGGGGGGGCCTAATAGCAATCAGCCCCAGCATTTT.

The chain recombines TRBV18 with TRBJ1-1; 7 nucleotides line up with TRBD1. Trimming removed 3 bases from V and 9 bases from J; junction bases left unmatched: 1. The CDR3 is 11 amino acids. From germline, CDR1 is KGHSH and CDR2 LQKENI. CDR3 residues: CASSPGQKAFF. The CDR3 nucleotides are TGTGCCAGCTCACCGGGACAGAAAGCTTTCTTT.

The chain is built from TRBV10-3 and TRBJ2-5, with TRBD1 identical over 9 bases. The CDR3 has 14 residues. Per germline, CDR1 ENHRY and CDR2 SYGVKD. Losses at the gene ends were 6 bases for V and 4 bases for J; bases not matched to a gene: 6. Here the CDR3 reads CAISDRGGVETQYF. The CDR3 DNA sequence: TGTGCCATCAGCGACAGGGGGGGTGTAGAGACCCAGTACTTC.

This clone was detected a few times. The rearrangement uses TRBV5-1 and TRBJ2-7; perhaps TRBD2 as D (5 bases). V lost 2 bases and J lost 0, with 12 bases in between. The CDR3 runs to 15 residues. CDR1 and CDR2 from the germline V gene are SGHRS and YFSETQ. CDR3 sequence reads: CASSFLAGDSYEQYF. The CDR3, as DNA: TGCGCCAGCAGCTTTTTGGCCGGGGACTCCTACGAGCAGTACTTC.

The J gene is TRBJ2-1, the V gene TRBV4-2, with 10 bases lining up with TRBD2. Germline values: CDR1 LGHNA, CDR2 YNFKEQ. V trimming: 7 bases; J trimming: 7 bases; junction bases outside the gene matches: 16. This CDR3 has 17 amino acids. CDR3 sequence: CASTPARTSGQGNEQFF. The CDR3 nucleotides are TGTGCCAGCACCCCTGCCCGGACTAGCGGTCAGGGAAATGAGCAGTTCTTC.

This chain connects TRBV4-1 to TRBJ1-1; 7 bases are a match to TRBD1. Per the germline V gene, CDR1 is MGHRA and CDR2 is YSYEKL. Unmatched junction bases numbered 2, after V lost 1 base and J lost 3 bases. CDR3 size: 14 residues. The CDR3 loop is CASSQGQGYTEAFF. The CDR3 DNA sequence: TGCGCCAGCAGCCAAGGACAGGGCTACACTGAAGCTTTCTTT.

The gene calls are TRBV5-1 and TRBJ2-7, with 14 bases identical to TRBD2. The CDR3 sequence is 20 residues long. The germline V gene encodes CDR1 SGHRS and CDR2 YFSETQ. V was clipped by 4 bases and J by 4 bases; unmatched bases: 19. CDR3 nucleotides: TGCGCCAGCAGCGCCACTCTGACCCGGACTAGCGGGAGGCCTGGATACGAGCAGTACTTC. Translated: CASSATLTRTSGRPGYEQYF.

This clone occurred a few times. The rearrangement joins TRBV4-1 to TRBJ2-5, with a tentative D call TRBD1 (7 bases). Germline lookup yields CDR1 MGHRA and CDR2 YSYEKL. The CDR3 loop spans 14 amino acids. Trimming removed 1 base from V and 4 bases from J, with 10 bases in between. CDR3 region: CASSQARGVETQYF. In DNA form, the CDR3 reads TGCGCCAGCAGCCAAGCCAGGGGGGTAGAGACCCAGTACTTC.

J is TRBJ2-1 and V is TRBV5-1, with 11 bases that match TRBD1. V trimming: 4 bases; J trimming: 8 bases; junction bases outside the gene matches: 8. Germline V gene sequence: CDR1 SGHRS, CDR2 YFSETQ. CDR3 length equals 15 residues. This chain's CDR3 is CASSIGQGAVDEQFF. CDR3 in DNA: TGCGCCAGCAGCATAGGACAGGGGGCTGTCGATGAGCAGTTCTTC.

By sample share, this clone is medium-sized. The V and J genes are TRBV5-1 and TRBJ1-4; D is perhaps TRBD1 (6 bases). The germline gives CDR1 SGHRS, CDR2 YFSETQ. This CDR3 contains 14 residues. V was trimmed by 7 bases and J by 7 bases, leaving 17 bases between them. CDR3: CASRPGGQGEKLFF. DNA of the CDR3: TGCGCCAGCCGGCCGGGGGGCCAAGGTGAAAAACTGTTTTTT.

This chain connects TRBV6-5 to TRBJ2-7; TRBD2 might be the D (7 bases). Trimming took 7 bases from V and 2 from J, leaving 15 bases between them. The CDR3 consists of 14 residues. The germline V gene has CDR1 MNHEY and CDR2 SVGAGI. Written as DNA, the CDR3 is TGTGCCAGCAAAAGTGTGGGGGGGCCCTACGAGCAGTACTTC. Amino acid sequence: CASKSVGGPYEQYF.

This rearrangement joins TRBV29-1 to TRBJ1-1; D might be TRBD1 (6 bases). Trimming left V 7 bases short and J 10 bases short, with 10 bases between. The CDR3 length is 9 residues. CDR1 is SQVTM and CDR2 is ANQGSEA in the germline V gene. CDR3 sequence reads: CSAGDAAFF. The CDR3 DNA reads TGCAGCGCAGGGGACGCAGCTTTCTTT.

The rearrangement joins TRBV10-1 to TRBJ1-5; weak D call: TRBD1 (5 bases). Germline-derived CDR1 and CDR2 are WNHNN and SYGVQD (reference sequence). This CDR3 contains 15 residues. Trimming pared 2 bases from V and 3 bases from J, leaving 11 bases between. The CDR3 coding sequence is TGCGCCAGCAGTGAGCGCAGGGCCTTCAATCAGCCCCAGCATTTT. It yields the protein CASSERRAFNQPQHF.

The rearrangement links TRBV7-9 to TRBJ1-5; TRBD1 agrees at 8 bases. The CDR3 loop spans 15 amino acids. Germline CDR1 reads SEHNR; CDR2 reads FQNEAQ (reference sequence). The V segment lost 5 bases and the J segment 6 bases; nucleotides outside the gene matches: 9. CDR3 DNA: TGTGCCAGCAGCCCAGGGGGCGCACGGGGTCAGCCCCAGCATTTT. Translated, it gives CASSPGGARGQPQHF.

The CDR3 protein is CASSLDRGQPQHF. CDR3 in DNA: TGTGCCAGCAGCTTGGACAGGGGGCAGCCCCAGCATTTT. The gene calls are TRBV5-6 and TRBJ1-5; TRBD1 aligns across 8 bases. There are 13 residues in the CDR3. The germline V gene encodes CDR1 SGHDT and CDR2 YYEEEE. The V gene end was trimmed by 0 bases and the J gene end by 7 bases; junction bases not matched to a gene: 0.

The chain joins TRBV5-6 to TRBJ1-1; no clear D gene. V dropped 4 bases and J dropped 7 bases, with 17 bases sitting between them. CDR3 length: 14 amino acids. The V gene's germline CDR1 is SGHDT and CDR2 YYEEEE. CDR3 protein: CASSPLLGEIEAFF. CDR3 coding DNA: TGTGCCAGCAGCCCCCTGCTCGGGGAAATTGAAGCTTTCTTT.

This clone has at least ten counts. The CDR3 is CASKGPGVSDEQYF. DNA for the CDR3: TGTGCCTCCAAGGGGCCGGGGGTGAGCGACGAGCAGTACTTC. The chain employs TRBV19 and TRBJ2-7; TRBD2 is a possible D gene (6 bases). V lost 11 bases to trimming and J lost 5 bases, with 22 bases between them. The CDR3 loop spans 14 amino acids. Germline-derived CDR1 and CDR2 are LNHDA and SQIVND (reference sequence).

This chain connects TRBV7-2 to TRBJ2-5, with 7 bases fitting TRBD1. Looked up from germline, CDR1 is SGHTA and CDR2 is FQGNSA. The CDR3 covers 17 residues. The ends lost 2 bases at V and 5 bases at J; junction bases unmatched: 14. The CDR3 protein is CASSLYPIRQGGETQYF. As DNA, the CDR3 is TGTGCCAGCAGCTTATACCCTATTCGACAGGGCGGGGAGACCCAGTACTTC.

The chain employs TRBV6-1 and TRBJ2-1; perhaps TRBD2 as D (6 bases). The CDR3 extends over 14 amino acids. Germline V gene data show CDR1 as MNHNS and CDR2 as SASEGT. With 6 bases removed from V and 8 bases from J, the gap between germline ends came to 17 bases. This CDR3 reads CASSGRGWVDEQFF. Written as DNA, the CDR3 is TGTGCCAGCAGCGGCCGGGGGTGGGTCGATGAGCAGTTCTTC.

V and J are TRBV5-6 and TRBJ1-2; D ambiguous. This CDR3 is built from 14 residues. Germline CDR1 and CDR2: SGHDT and YYEEEE. Trimming removed 1 base at V and 2 bases at J, with 9 bases between. Written as DNA, the CDR3 is TGTGCCAGCAGCTTGTGGTGGCAGAACTATGGCTACACCTTC. This sequence encodes CASSLWWQNYGYTF.

V gene TRBV14 combines with J gene TRBJ2-5; unclear D gene. Germline CDR1 is SGHDN and CDR2 is FVKESK. The CDR3 is 13 residues long. V was cut by 2 bases and J by 4 bases, with 8 bases left in between. CDR3 amino acids: CASSQRQIETQYF. The CDR3, as DNA: TGTGCCAGCAGCCAACGCCAGATAGAGACCCAGTACTTC.

The gene calls are TRBV28 and TRBJ1-1, with D possibly TRBD1 on 5 matching bases. The CDR3 runs to 12 residues. V shed 4 bases and J shed 6 bases, with 9 bases lying between them. Per the germline V gene, CDR1 is MDHEN and CDR2 is SYDVKM. CDR3: CASSSTAPEAFF. CDR3 nucleotide sequence: TGTGCCAGCAGTTCGACAGCCCCTGAAGCTTTCTTT.

This chain uses TRBV7-9 with TRBJ2-7; 7 bases match TRBD1. Germline trimming cut 1 base from V and 4 bases from J; bases unmatched to any gene: 10. The germline gives CDR1 SEHNR, CDR2 FQNEAQ (reference sequence). The CDR3 loop spans 16 amino acids. The CDR3 loop is CASSLVGTDFTYEQYF. The CDR3 nucleotides are TGTGCCAGCAGCTTAGTGGGGACAGATTTTACTTACGAGCAGTACTTC.

The rearrangement links TRBV7-6 to TRBJ1-1, with a possible D match to TRBD1 (5 bases). This CDR3 has 16 amino acids. Germline assignment: CDR1 SGHVS and CDR2 FNYEAQ. V shed 0 bases and J shed 1 base, with 12 bases lying between them. The CDR3 sequence: CASSLARDSPNTEAFF. CDR3 bases: TGTGCCAGCAGCTTAGCGCGGGACTCCCCGAACACTGAAGCTTTCTTT.

The gene calls are TRBV28 and TRBJ1-1; possible D gene TRBD1, 5 bases. V dropped 5 bases and J dropped 3 bases, with 7 bases sitting between them. CDR3 length: 12 residues. From germline, CDR1 is MDHEN and CDR2 SYDVKM. The CDR3 spells CASSPGDTEAFF. CDR3 in DNA: TGTGCCAGCAGTCCGGGGGACACTGAAGCTTTCTTT.

This clone occurred once. The rearrangement links TRBV4-1 to TRBJ1-1; tentatively, D is TRBD1 (6 bases). CDR1 and CDR2 from the germline V gene are MGHRA and YSYEKL. The ends were cut back, 4 bases at V and 7 bases at J, with 19 bases in the middle. CDR3 size: 15 residues. The CDR3 spells CASSLRAGAYGEAFF. The CDR3, as DNA: TGCGCCAGCAGCCTAAGAGCAGGGGCATATGGTGAAGCTTTCTTT.

V gene TRBV4-1 combines with J gene TRBJ1-2; D gene uncertain. The CDR3 is 15 amino acids. Looked up from germline, CDR1 is MGHRA and CDR2 is YSYEKL. V lost 1 base and J lost 1, with 10 bases in between. The CDR3 DNA follows: TGCGCCAGCAGCCAAGGCGAGAGTAATAACTATGGCTACACCTTC. This translates into CASSQGESNNYGYTF.

This clone was counted between two and nine times. The chain joins TRBV7-3 to TRBJ1-2, with a tentative D call TRBD1 (6 bases). With 4 bases removed from V and 5 bases from J, the gap between germline ends came to 17 bases. Germline CDR1 SGHTA, CDR2 FQGTGA. The CDR3 is 15 residues long. As DNA, the CDR3 is TGTGCCAGCAGCTCCGGACAGAATACTAGATATGGCTACACCTTC. It is translated as CASSSGQNTRYGYTF. Full variable domain (missing parts from reference TRBV7-3 and TRBJ1-2): GAGVSQTPSNKVTEKGKYVELRCDPISGHTALYWYRQSLGQGPEFLIYFQGTGAADDSGLPNDRFFAVRPEGSVSTLKIQRTERGDSAVYLCASSSGQNTRYGYTFGSGTRLTVV.